These 11 T cell receptor beta chains were sequenced from one sample in a study of T-cell reconstitution after alpha-beta-depleted transplantation in children. For TCRbeta, the library was prepared with unique molecular identifiers. One entry per CDR3 protein results from TCRdb running MiXCR on the PCR reads. In the table there are 85,000 to 120,000 distinct CDR3 sequences, roughly 7.6% of which are singletons. The input for sequencing was PBMCs, taken before TCRalphabeta/CD19-depleted stem cell transplant. These receptors were obtained from a boy aged 2 to 10 with acute lymphoblastic leukemia, due to receive a stem cell transplant.

This clonotype was seen many times. The chain uses TRBV5-1 and TRBJ2-5, with no clear D. Trimming stripped 0 bases from V and 3 bases from J, with 6 bases between. Germline V lookup: CDR1 SGHRS, CDR2 YFSETQ. CDR3 size: 13 residues. The CDR3 bases are TGCGCCAGCAGCTTGGGTGTGGAAGAGACCCAGTACTTC. Translation: CASSLGVEETQYF.

The chain employs TRBV7-9 and TRBJ1-1; D remains unclear. This CDR3 has 12 residues. The V end was cut by 4 bases, the J end by 8 bases, with 11 bases between. Germline-derived CDR1 and CDR2 are SEHNR and FQNEAQ (reference sequence). The CDR3 bases are TGTGCCAGCAGCTCCATCGGACTGGAAGCTTTCTTT. Translating it yields CASSSIGLEAFF.

This clonotype was seen ten or more times. The genes are TRBV7-9 and TRBJ1-2, with D tentatively TRBD1 (6 bases). This CDR3 comprises 14 residues. V gave up 7 bases and J gave up 3 bases, with 15 bases separating them. Germline V gene sequence: CDR1 SEHNR, CDR2 FQNEAQ (reference sequence). CDR3 sequence: CASTTPRGDYGYTF. For the CDR3, the DNA is TGTGCCAGCACCACTCCCAGGGGCGACTATGGCTACACCTTC.

This clonotype was counted only a few times. The chain recombines TRBV5-5 with TRBJ1-5, with D hard to call. Germline V gene sequence: CDR1 SGHKS, CDR2 YYEKEE (reference sequence). Trimming stripped 0 bases from V and 3 bases from J, with 10 bases between. There are 15 residues in the CDR3. The CDR3 sequence: CASSLAGWSNQPQHF. CDR3 coding DNA: TGTGCCAGCAGCTTGGCCGGGTGGTCCAATCAGCCCCAGCATTTT. Drawing the rest from reference TRBV5-5 and TRBJ1-5, the complete variable domain is DAGVTQSPTHLIKTRGQQVTLRCSPISGHKSVSWYQQVLGQGPQFIFQYYEKEERGRGNFPDRFSARQFPNYSSELNVNALLLGDSALYLCASSLAGWSNQPQHFGDGTRLSIL.

This clonotype occurred many times. This sequence joins TRBV20-1 and TRBJ2-5; D is unclear. This CDR3 is built from 10 residues. Trimming shortened V by 0 bases and J by 5 bases, and 1 base separated the two germline ends. The germline CDR1 and CDR2 sequences are DFQATT and SNEGSKA (reference sequence). The CDR3 is CSARDETQYF. In DNA, the CDR3 is TGCAGTGCTAGAGATGAGACCCAGTACTTC.

The sample holds many counts of this clonotype. The chain recombines TRBV25-1 with TRBJ2-1; TRBD2 agrees at 9 bases. Unmatched junction bases numbered 6, after V lost 3 bases and J lost 6 bases. The CDR3 length is 15 residues. Germline V gene sequence: CDR1 MGHDK, CDR2 SYGVNS. In DNA, the CDR3 is TGTGCCAGCAGTGAGGGACTAGCTGAAATCAATGAGCAGTTCTTC. Its translation is CASSEGLAEINEQFF.

This clonotype was seen repeatedly, ten times or more. V gene TRBV3-1 combines with J gene TRBJ1-1, with TRBD1 as a possible D gene (5 bases). Germline CDR1 is LGHDT and CDR2 is YNNKEL (reference sequence). The CDR3 spans 14 residues. Trimming left V 6 bases short and J 0 bases short, with 11 bases between. This CDR3 is CASRLGRLNTEAFF. CDR3 nucleotides: TGTGCCAGCAGGCTGGGACGGTTGAACACTGAAGCTTTCTTT.

The V gene is TRBV6-1, the J gene TRBJ1-2, with TRBD1 identical over 9 bases. The trim removed 6 bases at V and 4 bases at J, leaving 9 bases unmatched. CDR1 and CDR2 from the germline V gene are MNHNS and SASEGT. This CDR3 has 15 residues. The CDR3 spells CASSPLGQGIYGYTF. The CDR3 DNA reads TGTGCCAGCAGCCCATTGGGACAGGGTATCTATGGCTACACCTTC.

This clonotype occurred a few times. The chain couples TRBV5-5 to TRBJ2-1; 9 bases match TRBD2. In germline, CDR1 is SGHKS, CDR2 YYEKEE (reference sequence). CDR3 length: 16 residues. The V gene end was trimmed by 4 bases and the J gene end by 6 bases; junction bases not matched to a gene: 11. In DNA form, the CDR3 reads TGTGCCAGCAGCGGAACCGGGACTAGCCGCCCCAATGAGCAGTTCTTC. It translates to CASSGTGTSRPNEQFF.

This clonotype was detected many times. V is TRBV12-3 or TRBV12-4 and J is TRBJ1-5; D gene uncertain. The CDR3 has 17 residues. The germline V and J ends were trimmed by 5 bases and 1 base, with 18 bases remaining between them. The CDR3 protein is CASSPALDTRSNQPQHF. The DNA for the CDR3 is TGTGCCAGCAGTCCTGCTCTCGACACTCGAAGCAATCAGCCCCAGCATTTT.

This clonotype was observed many times. The chain employs TRBV20-1 and TRBJ2-3, with D possibly matching TRBD2 (6 bases). Germline CDR1 DFQATT, CDR2 SNEGSKA (reference sequence). V gave up 5 bases and J gave up 4 bases, with 22 bases separating them. This CDR3 spans 16 amino acids. CDR3 in amino acids: CSAARLWGGDSDTQYF. CDR3 nucleotide sequence: TGCAGTGCTGCCCGCCTGTGGGGCGGGGACTCAGATACGCAGTATTTT.